A selection of T cell receptor beta chains follows, all from one sample in a study of shared clonotypes between healthy human individuals. The data were produced by immunoSEQ multiplex PCR, yet TCRdb's version contains in-frame clones alone and is incomplete. Counted here are nearly 600,000 clones, over 95% occurring once; the ten biggest clones make up 0.09% to 0.13%. The sequencing input was naive CD8+ T cells sorted from blood. These receptors were obtained from a woman in her 30s in good health. Each CDR3 is given with its conserved first and last residue. D genes are given only for firm matches.

TRBD2	TRBV27	TRBJ2-1	CASSSGTSGKGEQFF
.	TRBV19	TRBJ1-4	CASSIEDGRGEKLFF
.	TRBV6-1	TRBJ2-3	CASKEAWQTDTQYF
TRBD2	TRBV27	TRBJ2-3	CASTTGTSGRTSDTQYF
.	TRBV30	TRBJ2-1	CAWVLESASQFF
TRBD2	TRBV6-1	TRBJ2-2	CASSDVSGSANTGELFF
TRBD2	TRBV9	TRBJ2-1	CASSAPLAGLHNEQFF
TRBD1	TRBV29-1	TRBJ2-3	CSVDPGQGAYTQYF
TRBD1	TRBV27	TRBJ2-3	CASTRTGAADTQYF
.	TRBV2	TRBJ1-1	CASTEGGNTEAFF
TRBD1	TRBV6-5	TRBJ2-7	CASSYGTGNYEQYF
.	TRBV27	TRBJ1-2	CASSLSTSESGYGYTF
TRBD2	TRBV27	TRBJ2-2	CASSSGTSGMGELFF